The 20 T cell receptor beta chains given below trace back to one sample, sequenced in a study of shared clonotypes between healthy human individuals. Clones were read by immunoSEQ multiplex PCR, and TCRdb kept only the in-frame ones, dropping some. The table lists about 380,000 clones, 96% of them singletons. The sequenced sample consisted of memory CD8+ T cells sorted from blood. Subset of the sample: CD45RO+ cells pooled with CCR7-negative TemRA cells. These receptor sequences come from a man aged 25 to 40 in good health.

The CDR3 protein is CASSRDNYGYTF. CDR3 nucleotides: TGTGCCAGCTCGCGGGACAACTATGGCTACACCTTC. V and J are TRBV27 and TRBJ1-2, with D possibly matching TRBD1 (5 bases). V was clipped by 8 bases and J by 2 bases, with 9 bases between them. The CDR3 has 12 residues. Germline V gives CDR1 MNHEY, CDR2 SMNVEV (reference sequence).

The rearrangement uses TRBV4-1 and TRBJ1-1; no firm D call. Between the trimmed V and J ends, which lost 0 bases and 0 bases, there was a span of 11 bases. The CDR3 has 16 amino acids. Germline CDR1 reads MGHRA; CDR2 reads YSYEKL. The CDR3 sequence is CASSQEARVMNTEAFF. The CDR3 DNA reads as TGCGCCAGCAGCCAAGAGGCTAGGGTAATGAACACTGAAGCTTTCTTT.

This chain joins TRBV5-1 and TRBJ2-5; D gene unclear. V dropped 0 bases and J dropped 5 bases, with 14 bases sitting between them. CDR1 and CDR2 from the germline V gene are SGHRS and YFSETQ. There are 15 residues in the CDR3. Here the CDR3 DNA reads TGCGCCAGCAGCTTGGCAAGGTCCCAAGGGGAGACCCAGTACTTC. This encodes CASSLARSQGETQYF.

The chain couples TRBV28 to TRBJ1-2, with TRBD1 matching 7 bases. With 5 bases clipped from V and 6 bases from J, the junction kept 3 bases outside the gene matches. The CDR3 is made up of 12 amino acids. The germline gives CDR1 MDHEN, CDR2 SYDVKM. CDR3 residues: CASSLRGHGYTF. CDR3 bases: TGTGCCAGCAGTCTAAGGGGGCATGGCTACACCTTC.

This clone was detected once. The chain couples TRBV10-3 to TRBJ2-3; D is ambiguous. Germline V lookup: CDR1 ENHRY, CDR2 SYGVKD. V was pared by 4 bases and J by 6 bases, with 5 bases between. This CDR3 region has 11 residues. The CDR3 DNA reads as TGTGCCATCAGTGTGGGCGATACGCAGTATTTT. It yields the protein CAISVGDTQYF.

The chain combines TRBV11-2 with TRBJ2-7; 7 positions agree with TRBD2. V lost 0 bases, J lost 3 bases, and 5 bases stayed unmatched. The CDR3 is 15 residues long. From germline, CDR1 is SGHAT and CDR2 FQNNGV. CDR3 loop: CASSLEAGEGYEQYF. CDR3 coding DNA: TGTGCCAGCAGCTTAGAGGCGGGAGAAGGCTACGAGCAGTACTTC.

The chain is built from TRBV13 and TRBJ1-6; 8 bases are a match to TRBD1. The CDR3 is made up of 14 amino acids. Trimming removed 5 bases from V and 7 bases from J; junction bases left unmatched: 4. Per germline, CDR1 PRHDT and CDR2 FYEKMQ (reference sequence). The CDR3: CASSDRDRNSPLHF. Written as DNA, the CDR3 is TGTGCCAGCAGCGACCGGGACAGGAATTCACCCCTCCACTTT.

The chain uses TRBV9 and TRBJ2-7; D is unclear. The CDR3 sequence is 14 residues long. Per germline, CDR1 SGDLS and CDR2 YYNGEE. V lost 4 bases, J lost 3 bases, and 14 bases lay in between. As DNA, the CDR3 is TGTGCCAGCAGCCCCGGTGACCCAGACTACGAGCAGTACTTC. Its translation: CASSPGDPDYEQYF.

The chain joins TRBV4-2 to TRBJ2-2; no firm D call. V was pared by 1 base and J by 0 bases, with 9 bases between. The CDR3 is made up of 16 amino acids. The germline CDR1 and CDR2 sequences are LGHNA and YNFKEQ. Here the CDR3 DNA reads TGTGCCAGCAGCCAAGGACAACAGACGAACACCGGGGAGCTGTTTTTT. The encoded protein is CASSQGQQTNTGELFF.

This clone appeared once. This sequence joins TRBV19 and TRBJ2-1; 15 nucleotides line up with TRBD2. Germline assignment: CDR1 LNHDA and CDR2 SQIVND (reference sequence). This CDR3 is 17 amino acids long. J lost 0 bases, V lost 7 bases, and 4 bases had no gene match. The CDR3 DNA follows: TGTGCCAGTACCGGGACTAGCGGGAGGACCTCCTACAATGAGCAGTTCTTC. It specifies CASTGTSGRTSYNEQFF.

This clone was detected only once. The chain employs TRBV19 and TRBJ2-2; 9 bases agree with TRBD2. CDR3 length: 16 residues. J was trimmed by 3 bases and V by 9 bases; bases with no gene match: 11. Germline CDR1 LNHDA, CDR2 SQIVND (reference sequence). The chain's CDR3 is CASSLVAGGYTGELFF. CDR3 nucleotide sequence: TGTGCCAGCTCCCTGGTGGCGGGAGGGTACACCGGGGAGCTGTTTTTT.

The chain joins TRBV27 to TRBJ2-3; 9 bases match TRBD2. V shed 2 bases and J 1 base; nucleotides not matched to a gene: 13. The CDR3 is made up of 19 amino acids. In germline, CDR1 is MNHEY, CDR2 SMNVEV (reference sequence). CDR3 sequence: CASSLGGWVAGEGTDTQYF. The CDR3 bases are TGTGCCAGCAGTTTAGGAGGTTGGGTAGCGGGAGAAGGCACAGATACGCAGTATTTT.

The chain links TRBV7-2 to TRBJ2-7; TRBD2 matches 8 bases. Per the germline V gene, CDR1 is SGHTA and CDR2 is FQGNSA. CDR3 length: 13 residues. V lost 7 bases to trimming and J lost 7 bases; unmatched junction nucleotides: 9. The CDR3 sequence: CASIDPGGREQYF. The CDR3 DNA reads TGTGCCAGCATCGACCCGGGGGGGCGGGAGCAGTACTTC.

This chain joins TRBV7-2 and TRBJ2-2; D is perhaps TRBD2 (5 bases). The V gene lost 0 bases and the J gene lost 7 bases, with 9 bases spanning the gap. The length of the CDR3 is 14 residues. Germline CDR1 reads SGHTA; CDR2 reads FQGNSA. CDR3 loop: CASSLAGRSGELFF. The CDR3 bases are TGTGCCAGCAGCTTAGCGGGGAGAAGCGGGGAGCTGTTTTTT. Together with reference TRBV7-2 and TRBJ2-2, the CDR3 gives the full variable domain: GAGVSQSPSNKVTEKGKDVELRCDPISGHTALYWYRQSLGQGLEFLIYFQGNSAPDKSGLPSDRFSAERTGGSVSTLTIQRTQQEDSAVYLCASSLAGRSGELFFGEGSRLTVL.

The rearrangement links TRBV5-1 to TRBJ2-3; 9 bases match TRBD2. The germline gives CDR1 SGHRS, CDR2 YFSETQ. V was clipped by 2 bases and J by 2 bases; unmatched bases: 9. There are 17 residues in the CDR3. CDR3 sequence: CASSFTASGINTDTQYF. The CDR3 DNA follows: TGCGCCAGCAGCTTTACGGCTAGCGGGATCAACACAGATACGCAGTATTTT.

The V gene is TRBV11-2, the J gene TRBJ2-7; D call uncertain. Trimming took off 3 bases at V and 1 base at J, with 13 bases between the two ends. The CDR3 length is 15 residues. The germline V gene has CDR1 SGHAT and CDR2 FQNNGV. The CDR3 loop is CASSFSGAKSYEQYF. The CDR3, as DNA: TGTGCCAGCAGCTTTTCGGGCGCCAAATCCTACGAGCAGTACTTC.

This sequence joins TRBV7-8 and TRBJ1-1; D call uncertain. CDR3 length equals 14 residues. Trimming removed 0 bases from V and 1 base from J, with 6 bases in between. CDR1 SGHVS and CDR2 FQNEAQ come from the germline V gene. DNA for the CDR3: TGTGCCAGCAGCTTAGCGCGGCAGAACACTGAAGCTTTCTTT. Translation gives CASSLARQNTEAFF.

V and J are TRBV6-1 and TRBJ2-7, with D uncertain. The CDR3 length is 15 residues. The V gene's germline CDR1 is MNHNS and CDR2 SASEGT. V shed 4 bases and J shed 0 bases, with 13 bases lying between them. The CDR3 DNA follows: TGTGCCAGCAGTGTAGCCCCAAGGGTCTCCTACGAGCAGTACTTC. Amino acid sequence: CASSVAPRVSYEQYF.

This chain uses TRBV27 with TRBJ1-4; D gene uncertain. Trimming removed 5 bases at V and 8 bases at J, with 12 bases between. CDR1 and CDR2 (germline): MNHEY, SMNVEV (reference sequence). The CDR3 has 13 residues. The CDR3: CASSPARNEKLFF. The CDR3 DNA reads TGTGCCAGCAGTCCCGCCCGAAACGAAAAACTGTTTTTT.

A single count supports this clone. The chain couples TRBV2 to TRBJ1-4; D is unresolved. Per germline, CDR1 SNHLY and CDR2 FYNNEI. The CDR3 is 14 amino acids. Trimming took off 7 bases at V and 0 bases at J, with 9 bases between the two ends. The CDR3 nucleotides are TGTGCCAGCACGTGGCTTGCAACTAATGAAAAACTGTTTTTT. Its translation: CASTWLATNEKLFF.